A single sample is the source of the 20 T cell receptor beta chains below, sequenced in a study of T cell responses to AZD1222 COVID-19 vaccine. Using immunoSEQ multiplex PCR, the repertoire was profiled, and TCRdb retains in-frame clones only, with some absent. The data hold approximately 190,000 clones, with approximately 90% observed a single time. This specimen was peripheral blood, taken on day 0 of AZD1222 vaccination. The receptors were gathered from an adult in good health.

The chain employs TRBV13 and TRBJ2-3; 9 bases agree with TRBD2. The CDR3 spans 15 residues. Trimming at V came to 3 bases and at J to 2 bases, leaving 3 bases not matched to a gene. The germline CDR1 and CDR2 sequences are PRHDT and FYEKMQ (reference sequence). The CDR3 here is CASSFSGSPTDTQYF. The CDR3 DNA reads as TGTGCCAGCAGCTTTAGCGGGAGCCCCACAGATACGCAGTATTTT. Together with reference TRBV13 and TRBJ2-3, the CDR3 gives the full variable domain: AAGVIQSPRHLIKEKRETATLKCYPIPRHDTVYWYQQGPGQDPQFLISFYEKMQSDKGSIPDRFSAQQFSDYHSELNMSSLELGDSALYFCASSFSGSPTDTQYFGPGTRLTVL.

This rearrangement joins TRBV15 to TRBJ2-1; D may match TRBD1 or TRBD2 (5 bases each). Trimming cost V 4 bases and J 6 bases, with 13 bases left between them. Per the germline V gene, CDR1 is LNHNV and CDR2 is YYDKDF (reference sequence). CDR3 length: 14 residues. Here the CDR3 reads CATSKRQGGNEQFF. The CDR3 region has the DNA TGTGCCACCAGCAAGCGGCAGGGCGGCAATGAGCAGTTCTTC.

This sequence joins TRBV6-2 or TRBV6-3 and TRBJ2-7; tentatively, D is TRBD1 or TRBD2 (5 bases each). CDR1 and CDR2 (germline): MNHEY, SVGEGT. The CDR3 spans 13 residues. Trimming took off 0 bases at V and 6 bases at J, with 9 bases between the two ends. The CDR3 DNA reads as TGTGCCAGCAGTTACTCTGAGGGGTCCGAGCAGTACTTC. It specifies CASSYSEGSEQYF.

V gene TRBV5-1 combines with J gene TRBJ2-1; D perhaps matches TRBD2 (5 bases). Germline V gives CDR1 SGHRS, CDR2 YFSETQ. This CDR3 is built from 13 residues. Deletions cut 5 bases from V and 8 bases from J, with 14 bases between. The CDR3: CASSPLGVYEQFF. The CDR3 DNA reads as TGCGCCAGCAGTCCACTAGGAGTCTATGAGCAGTTCTTC.

V and J are TRBV10-3 and TRBJ2-1; TRBD2 matches at 9 bases. Germline-derived CDR1 and CDR2 are ENHRY and SYGVKD. The CDR3 extends over 16 amino acids. The V and J ends lost 1 base and 7 bases, in that order; junction bases with no gene match: 8. The CDR3 reads CAISELAGVLGNEQFF. In nucleotides, the CDR3 is TGTGCCATCAGTGAGTTAGCGGGAGTCTTGGGGAATGAGCAGTTCTTC.

The chain links TRBV7-9 to TRBJ2-3; TRBD2 matches 8 bases. Per germline, CDR1 SEHNR and CDR2 FQNEAQ (reference sequence). This CDR3 contains 15 residues. V was clipped by 5 bases and J by 4 bases; unmatched bases: 8. CDR3 coding DNA: TGTGCCAGCAGCGCCGGGGGGGCGGTTGCAGATACGCAGTATTTT. This sequence encodes CASSAGGAVADTQYF.

The chain recombines TRBV27 with TRBJ1-5; 8 bases align to TRBD1. There are 18 residues in the CDR3. The trim removed 2 bases at V and 0 bases at J, leaving 9 bases unmatched. Germline values: CDR1 MNHEY, CDR2 SMNVEV (reference sequence). The CDR3 bases are TGTGCCAGCAGTTTAACAGGGGGTGGATCGGATAGCAATCAGCCCCAGCATTTT. It specifies CASSLTGGGSDSNQPQHF.

In this sample, this clone turned up once. The chain uses TRBV2 and TRBJ1-2; the match to TRBD1 covers 9 bases. V shed 7 bases and J 2 bases; nucleotides not matched to a gene: 5. CDR1 is SNHLY and CDR2 is FYNNEI in the germline V gene. The CDR3 consists of 14 residues. CDR3 sequence reads: CASTAGTGNYGYTF. The CDR3 bases are TGTGCCAGCACCGCCGGGACAGGGAACTATGGCTACACCTTC.

The CDR3 protein is CASRWTEHSNQPQHF. The CDR3 DNA reads TGTGCCAGCAGGTGGACAGAACATAGCAATCAGCCCCAGCATTTT. The chain joins TRBV28 to TRBJ1-5; D may be TRBD1 (6 bases). From germline, CDR1 is MDHEN and CDR2 SYDVKM. The CDR3 runs 15 residues. V was pared by 6 bases and J by 0 bases, with 12 bases between.

CDR3 bases: TGTGCCAGCACCCAAGGGGTACAGGGGTGGGAGACCCAGTACTTC. Protein product: CASTQGVQGWETQYF. The V gene is TRBV7-2, the J gene TRBJ2-5; 7 bases are shared with TRBD1. The CDR3 consists of 15 residues. V dropped 7 bases and J dropped 5; count of bases not matched to a gene: 13. Germline CDR1 SGHTA, CDR2 FQGNSA.

V is TRBV9 and J is TRBJ2-2, with D perhaps being TRBD1 or TRBD2 (5 bases each). CDR1 is SGDLS and CDR2 is YYNGEE in the germline V gene. The CDR3 contains 15 residues. V was clipped by 0 bases and J by 4 bases, with 10 bases between them. The DNA of the CDR3 is TGTGCCAGCAGCGTAGGAGGGACCCCCACCGGGGAGCTGTTTTTT. Residues: CASSVGGTPTGELFF.

V and J are TRBV7-2 and TRBJ2-7, with D possibly matching TRBD2 (6 bases). The CDR3 runs to 17 residues. The germline V gene encodes CDR1 SGHTA and CDR2 FQGNSA. V gave up 5 bases and J gave up 0 bases, with 20 bases separating them. Written as DNA, the CDR3 is TGTGCCAGCAGCAATTACCGGGGCGGACTAAACTCCTACGAGCAGTACTTC. It is translated as CASSNYRGGLNSYEQYF.

The rearrangement joins TRBV7-2 to TRBJ2-5; 13 bases map to TRBD2. The CDR3 is 15 amino acids. The V gene's germline CDR1 is SGHTA and CDR2 FQGNSA. J lost 3 bases, V lost 5 bases, and 3 bases had no gene match. CDR3 sequence reads: CASSTSGGAEETQYF. For the CDR3, the DNA is TGTGCCAGCAGCACTAGCGGGGGGGCGGAAGAGACCCAGTACTTC.

The V and J genes are TRBV3-1 (or the pseudogene TRBV3-2) and TRBJ2-3; no reliable D call. This CDR3 region has 15 residues. The germline V gene has CDR1 LGHDT and CDR2 YNNKEL (reference sequence). V lost 0 bases, J lost 2 bases, and 9 bases lay in between. CDR3 nucleotide sequence: TGTGCCAGCAGCCAAGAAGGACCACTCACAGATACGCAGTATTTT. Protein sequence: CASSQEGPLTDTQYF.

The rearrangement joins TRBV5-1 to TRBJ2-2, with TRBD1 identical over 8 bases. This CDR3 is built from 16 residues. The junction had 6 bases not matched to a gene; V was cut back by 4 bases and J by 1 base. Per germline, CDR1 SGHRS and CDR2 YFSETQ. The CDR3 loop reads CASSVTGTGNTGELFF. The CDR3 nucleotides read TGCGCCAGCAGCGTAACCGGGACAGGGAACACCGGGGAGCTGTTTTTT.

This chain joins TRBV28 and TRBJ2-1; D gene ambiguous. CDR1 and CDR2 from the germline V gene are MDHEN and SYDVKM. The V gene lost 2 bases and the J gene lost 7 bases, with 15 bases spanning the gap. This CDR3 is 15 amino acids long. CDR3 sequence (DNA): TGTGCCAGCAGTTTAAAGTTCCGGAACAAAAATGAGCAGTTCTTC. Amino acids: CASSLKFRNKNEQFF. Supplemented by reference TRBV28 and TRBJ2-1, the full variable domain reads DVKVTQSSRYLVKRTGEKVFLECVQDMDHENMFWYRQDPGLGLRLIYFSYDVKMKEKGDIPEGYSVSREKKERFSLILESASTNQTSMYLCASSLKFRNKNEQFFGPGTRLTVL.

The chain couples TRBV7-8 to TRBJ2-1, with D tentatively TRBD1 or TRBD2 (6 bases each). CDR1 is SGHVS and CDR2 is FQNEAQ in the germline V gene. V lost 2 bases and J lost 6, with 11 bases in between. This CDR3 contains 14 residues. In DNA form, the CDR3 reads TGTGCCAGCAGCTTACGGGGGCTTCTCAATGAGCAGTTCTTC. It specifies CASSLRGLLNEQFF.

The chain joins TRBV18 to TRBJ2-7; D gene uncertain. In germline, CDR1 is KGHSH, CDR2 LQKENI. V was pared by 0 bases and J by 2 bases, with 8 bases between. This CDR3 has 14 amino acids. The CDR3 is CASSPPASPYEQYF. The DNA of the CDR3 is TGTGCCAGCTCACCACCTGCCTCACCCTACGAGCAGTACTTC.

The genes are TRBV5-6 and TRBJ2-7; D unresolved. The CDR3 is 14 amino acids. CDR1 SGHDT and CDR2 YYEEEE come from the germline V gene. The V gene lost 0 bases and the J gene lost 0 bases, with 7 bases spanning the gap. CDR3 nucleotides: TGTGCCAGCAGCTTGGGAAGGAGCTCCTACGAGCAGTACTTC. Encoded protein: CASSLGRSSYEQYF.

The chain links TRBV28 to TRBJ2-3; 8 bases are a match to TRBD2. Germline CDR1 MDHEN, CDR2 SYDVKM. There are 17 residues in the CDR3. Unmatched junction bases numbered 15, after V lost 6 bases and J lost 4 bases. CDR3: CASSLTGTSTFSDTQYF. In nucleotides, the CDR3 is TGTGCCAGCAGCCTGACTGGGACTAGTACGTTTTCAGATACGCAGTATTTT.